This T cell receptor beta chain appears in the sequencing data of a study of blood T cells in healthy people across ages. Trimming shortened V by 6 bases and J by 1 base, and 19 bases separated the two germline ends. The germline V gene encodes CDR1 DFQATT and CDR2 SNEGSKA (reference sequence). CDR3 length: 16 amino acids. Ranging in age from about 6 to 95, the donors were healthy Caucasian individuals from Russia. The authors ran a second PCR of roughly 6 to 12 cycles using a sample-barcoded 5' primer and a J-beta primer mix. TCRdb re-called the 5' RACE reads through MiXCR, storing one row per CDR3 protein. The sample shows approximately 1,100,000 distinct CDR3 sequences, over 35% of them seen only once.

V and J are TRBV20-1 and TRBJ2-4; D possibly uses TRBD1 or TRBD2 (5 bases each). The clonotype comes from an older woman in good health. The sample comprised blood. The CDR3 DNA follows: TGCAGTGCCGCACGTTCGCTGGGACCGGCCAAAAACATTCAGTACTTC. It encodes CSAARSLGPAKNIQYF.